This passage covers 28 T cell receptor beta chains from one sample sequenced in a study of blood T cell repertoires in COVID-19. Sequencing was performed with immunoSEQ multiplex PCR; in TCRdb, only in-frame clones are kept and a portion is missing. The sample has about 140,000 clones; about three quarters are singletons. Material: peripheral blood. These receptors all stem from a man aged 80 or over with acute or convalescent COVID-19.

In this sample, this clone turned up many times. The chain couples TRBV9 to TRBJ1-6; 9 nucleotides match TRBD1. The trim removed 4 bases at V and 6 bases at J, leaving 5 bases unmatched. Germline CDR1 reads SGDLS; CDR2 reads YYNGEE. The CDR3 runs 15 residues. CDR3 bases: TGTGCCAGCAGCTCACAGGGGGCTGTTAATTCACCCCTCCACTTT. The encoded protein is CASSSQGAVNSPLHF.

The chain combines TRBV5-4 with TRBJ2-5; tentative D call: TRBD2 (7 bases). CDR3 length: 14 amino acids. Trimming removed 4 bases from V and 1 base from J, with 11 bases in between. CDR1 and CDR2 (germline): SGHNT, YYREEE (reference sequence). The CDR3 region is CASSGGGLQETQYF. CDR3 nucleotide sequence: TGTGCCAGCAGCGGCGGGGGCCTCCAAGAGACCCAGTACTTC. Based on the CDR3 plus reference TRBV5-4 and TRBJ2-5, the full variable domain is ETGVTQSPTHLIKTRGQQVTLRCSSQSGHNTVSWYQQALGQGPQFIFQYYREEENGRGNFPPRFSGLQFPNYSSELNVNALELDDSALYLCASSGGGLQETQYFGPGTRLLVL.

This clone was counted a single time. The J gene is TRBJ1-1, the V gene TRBV7-9; D uncertain. The CDR3 spans 15 residues. V gave up 3 bases and J gave up 0 bases, with 11 bases separating them. In germline, CDR1 is SEHNR, CDR2 FQNEAQ (reference sequence). CDR3 sequence (DNA): TGTGCCAGCAGCTTGGCGGGTAATTTGAACACTGAAGCTTTCTTT. Translation: CASSLAGNLNTEAFF.

The genes are TRBV2 and TRBJ1-2; possibly TRBD1 for D (6 bases). The V end lost 7 bases, the J end lost 5 bases, and 11 bases lay between the germline ends. This CDR3 spans 12 amino acids. Germline assignment: CDR1 SNHLY and CDR2 FYNNEI. In nucleotides, the CDR3 is TGTGCCAGCAACGAGGACAGATATGGCTACACCTTC. It is translated as CASNEDRYGYTF.

V and J are TRBV7-2 and TRBJ1-1; D gene uncertain. There are 13 residues in the CDR3. The V end lost 6 bases, the J end lost 1 base, and 9 bases lay between the germline ends. Per germline, CDR1 SGHTA and CDR2 FQGNSA. The CDR3 sequence: CASSSEGNTEAFF. The DNA for the CDR3 is TGTGCCAGCAGTTCAGAGGGGAACACTGAAGCTTTCTTT.

In this sample, this clone turned up a few times. The chain employs TRBV2 and TRBJ1-5, with D maybe TRBD1 (6 bases). This CDR3 is built from 14 residues. V lost 8 bases and J 2 bases, leaving 13 bases between the germline ends. The germline V gene has CDR1 SNHLY and CDR2 FYNNEI. The chain's CDR3 is CASRNREGNQPQHF. The CDR3 region has the DNA TGTGCCAGCCGAAACAGGGAAGGCAATCAGCCCCAGCATTTT.

The chain combines TRBV28 with TRBJ1-1; D is unresolved. This CDR3 region has 13 residues. Germline V gene lookup returns CDR1 MDHEN and CDR2 SYDVKM. V was shortened by 10 bases and J by 1 base, with 13 bases between the two germline ends. DNA of the CDR3: TGTGCCACCTACCCATCCAAGAACACTGAAGCTTTCTTT. This sequence encodes CATYPSKNTEAFF. Complete variable domain (other parts from reference TRBV28 and TRBJ1-1): DVKVTQSSRYLVKRTGEKVFLECVQDMDHENMFWYRQDPGLGLRLIYFSYDVKMKEKGDIPEGYSVSREKKERFSLILESASTNQTSMYLCATYPSKNTEAFFGQGTRLTVV.

The chain is built from TRBV25-1 and TRBJ1-6, with D hard to call. The CDR3 runs 15 residues. With 2 bases removed from V and 4 bases from J, the gap between germline ends came to 9 bases. The V gene's germline CDR1 is MGHDK and CDR2 SYGVNS. The CDR3 DNA is TGTGCCAGCAGTGAACTTCGGGGATATAATTCACCCCTCCACTTT. This codes for CASSELRGYNSPLHF. Full variable domain (outside the CDR3, taken from reference TRBV25-1 and TRBJ1-6): EADIYQTPRYLVIGTGKKITLECSQTMGHDKMYWYQQDPGMELHLIHYSYGVNSTEKGDLSSESTVSRIRTEHFPLTLESARPSHTSQYLCASSELRGYNSPLHFGNGTRLTVT.

V is TRBV28 and J is TRBJ1-1, with D tentatively TRBD1 (6 bases). CDR1 is MDHEN and CDR2 is SYDVKM in the germline V gene. The CDR3 length is 12 residues. The V gene lost 5 bases and the J gene lost 9 bases, with 13 bases spanning the gap. CDR3 sequence (DNA): TGTGCCAGCAGTCATTCCACAGGGAAAGCTTTCTTT. It is translated as CASSHSTGKAFF.

This rearrangement joins TRBV6-5 to TRBJ2-3, with D maybe TRBD1 (5 bases). V was trimmed by 6 bases and J by 0 bases, leaving 7 bases between them. CDR3 length: 13 residues. Germline-derived CDR1 and CDR2 are MNHEY and SVGAGI. The CDR3 bases are TGTGCCAGCAGGGGGCAGAGCACAGATACGCAGTATTTT. Amino acid sequence: CASRGQSTDTQYF.

Only one count was recorded for this clone. The rearrangement joins TRBV7-9 to TRBJ2-7, with 9 nucleotides matching TRBD1. Germline V CDR1 and CDR2: SEHNR, FQNEAQ (reference sequence). The J segment lost 1 base and the V segment lost 5 bases, leaving 6 bases of the junction unmatched. CDR3 length: 15 amino acids. The CDR3 coding sequence is TGTGCCAGCAGCGCCCGGACAGGGGCGTCCTACGAGCAGTACTTC. Translating gives CASSARTGASYEQYF.

This chain joins TRBV4-1 and TRBJ1-2; 9 positions match TRBD1. Germline V gene sequence: CDR1 MGHRA, CDR2 YSYEKL. Trimming at V came to 2 bases and at J to 7 bases, leaving 2 bases not matched to a gene. The CDR3 has 13 amino acids. The CDR3 nucleotides are TGCGCCAGCAGCCAACCGGGACAGGGTGGCTACACCTTC. Its translation: CASSQPGQGGYTF.

In its sample, this clone was seen a few times. The chain employs TRBV19 and TRBJ2-5; 9 bases line up with TRBD2. CDR1 and CDR2 (germline): LNHDA, SQIVND (reference sequence). The CDR3 spans 14 residues. Unmatched junction bases numbered 5, after V lost 7 bases and J lost 2 bases. In DNA, the CDR3 is TGTGCCAGTAAAGGGCGGGGGGGACAAGAGACCCAGTACTTC. It yields the protein CASKGRGGQETQYF. Full variable domain (missing parts from reference TRBV19 and TRBJ2-5): DGGITQSPKYLFRKEGQNVTLSCEQNLNHDAMYWYRQDPGQGLRLIYYSQIVNDFQKGDIAEGYSVSREKKESFPLTVTSAQKNPTAFYLCASKGRGGQETQYFGPGTRLLVL.

The chain couples TRBV7-9 to TRBJ1-1; D unclear. Germline CDR1 reads SEHNR; CDR2 reads FQNEAQ (reference sequence). Trimming left V 0 bases short and J 6 bases short, with 5 bases between. The CDR3 is 12 amino acids. The CDR3 coding sequence is TGTGCCAGCAGCTTAGCGGACTCTGAAGCTTTCTTT. Protein sequence: CASSLADSEAFF.

The chain couples TRBV7-8 to TRBJ2-5; D gene unclear. Germline V lookup: CDR1 SGHVS, CDR2 FQNEAQ. The CDR3 spans 19 residues. The V and J ends lost 2 bases and 2 bases respectively, with 24 bases between them. CDR3 sequence: CASSLSLYRLLPLQETQYF. In DNA, the CDR3 is TGTGCCAGCAGCTTATCCCTGTATCGCTTACTCCCACTACAAGAGACCCAGTACTTC.

J is TRBJ2-7 and V is TRBV2, with 7 bases matching TRBD2. V lost 3 bases to trimming and J lost 3 bases; unmatched junction nucleotides: 2. Germline CDR1 and CDR2: SNHLY and FYNNEI. This CDR3 has 13 residues. The CDR3 DNA sequence: TGTGCCAGCAGTGAGGAGCGGGGCTACGAGCAGTACTTC. Translated: CASSEERGYEQYF.

The chain combines TRBV28 with TRBJ1-1; possible D gene TRBD1, 5 bases. This CDR3 comprises 13 residues. CDR1 is MDHEN and CDR2 is SYDVKM in the germline V gene. V shed 3 bases and J shed 3 bases, with 8 bases lying between them. The CDR3 is CASSLGGDTEAFF. CDR3 nucleotide sequence: TGTGCCAGCAGTTTGGGGGGAGACACTGAAGCTTTCTTT.

The chain has TRBV27 and TRBJ2-1; D perhaps matches TRBD1 (5 bases). Looked up from germline, CDR1 is MNHEY and CDR2 is SMNVEV (reference sequence). This CDR3 is built from 13 residues. V gave up 4 bases and J gave up 15 bases, with 19 bases separating them. The CDR3 is CASSSFQGLGPFF. DNA for the CDR3: TGTGCCAGCAGTTCCTTCCAGGGATTAGGTCCGTTCTTC.

The chain links TRBV29-1 to TRBJ2-2; 7 bases are shared with TRBD1. Germline CDR1 SQVTM, CDR2 ANQGSEA. This CDR3 has 12 residues. The V segment lost 7 bases and the J segment 3 bases; nucleotides outside the gene matches: 2. The CDR3 reads CSAQGDTGELFF. The DNA of the CDR3 is TGCAGCGCCCAGGGGGACACCGGGGAGCTGTTTTTT.

This rearrangement joins TRBV3-1 (or the pseudogene TRBV3-2) to TRBJ1-4; D possibly corresponds to TRBD1 (5 bases). There are 15 residues in the CDR3. Germline CDR1 and CDR2: LGHDT and YNNKEL (reference sequence). Between the trimmed V and J ends, which lost 3 bases and 0 bases, there was a span of 8 bases. CDR3 loop: CASSQDIATNEKLFF. The DNA of the CDR3 is TGTGCCAGCAGCCAGGACATCGCAACTAATGAAAAACTGTTTTTT.

The CDR3 sequence: CASSKGVNTGELFF. In DNA, the CDR3 is TGTGCCAGTAGTAAGGGGGTGAACACCGGGGAGCTGTTTTTT. V gene TRBV19 combines with J gene TRBJ2-2; the D gene is possibly TRBD1 (6 bases). V was shortened by 4 bases and J by 1 base, with 7 bases between the two germline ends. The CDR3 is made up of 14 amino acids. Germline assignment: CDR1 LNHDA and CDR2 SQIVND (reference sequence).

The rearrangement joins TRBV7-2 to TRBJ1-1, with 8 bases fitting TRBD1. This CDR3 contains 14 residues. Looked up from germline, CDR1 is SGHTA and CDR2 is FQGNSA. The V and J ends lost 2 bases and 6 bases, in that order; junction bases with no gene match: 5. The CDR3 region is CASSLRQGIPEAFF. The CDR3 DNA follows: TGTGCCAGCAGCTTAAGACAGGGGATACCTGAAGCTTTCTTT.

The rearrangement links TRBV6-5 to TRBJ1-4; D is ambiguous. V was clipped by 6 bases and J by 3 bases, with 11 bases between them. The length of the CDR3 is 14 residues. Germline V CDR1 and CDR2: MNHEY, SVGAGI. CDR3 sequence (DNA): TGTGCCAGCAGCTTGGGCATTGCTAATGAAAAACTGTTTTTT. Its protein is CASSLGIANEKLFF.

The V and J genes are TRBV11-3 and TRBJ2-5; 7 nucleotides match TRBD1. Germline CDR1 and CDR2: SGHNT and YENEEA. Trimming removed 1 base from V and 5 bases from J; junction bases left unmatched: 10. The CDR3 runs 16 residues. The CDR3 nucleotides are TGTGCCAGCAGCTTAGGATCCACAGGGGCCCGGGAGACCCAGTACTTC. Translated, it gives CASSLGSTGARETQYF.

The CDR3 spells CSASLDNEQFF. CDR3 nucleotides: TGCAGTGCTAGTTTAGACAATGAGCAGTTCTTC. The chain recombines TRBV20-1 with TRBJ2-1; no clear D gene. Trimming shortened V by 3 bases and J by 5 bases, and 5 bases separated the two germline ends. The CDR3 runs to 11 residues. Germline-derived CDR1 and CDR2 are DFQATT and SNEGSKA (reference sequence).

The chain is built from TRBV21-1 and TRBJ2-7; the table assigns TRBD1, which was not confirmed against the DNA. TRBV21-1 is tagged as a pseudogene. The CDR3 is made up of 15 amino acids. The CDR3 sequence is CASSAQMSRGYEQYF. The CDR3 DNA sequence: TGTGCCAGCAGCGCCCAAATGAGCAGGGGCTACGAGCAGTACTTC.

This sequence joins TRBV19 and TRBJ2-1; a possible D gene is TRBD1 (6 bases). Trimming removed 8 bases from V and 8 bases from J, with 22 bases in between. Germline loops: CDR1 LNHDA, CDR2 SQIVND (reference sequence). The CDR3 is made up of 15 amino acids. The CDR3 nucleotides are TGTGCCAGTGGACCGGTGCCAGGGGCTCTCTATGAGCAGTTCTTC. This translates into CASGPVPGALYEQFF.

V gene TRBV19 combines with J gene TRBJ2-6; maybe TRBD1 (6 bases). V was clipped by 5 bases and J by 5 bases, with 16 bases between them. The CDR3 loop spans 16 amino acids. Germline V gene data show CDR1 as LNHDA and CDR2 as SQIVND (reference sequence). CDR3 loop: CASSPGTSAWANVLTF. The CDR3 region has the DNA TGTGCCAGTAGTCCCGGGACAAGCGCGTGGGCCAACGTCCTGACTTTC.